The clone carrying this T cell receptor (beta chain) has at least ten counts. This entry comes from a study of low-dose radiotherapy and immunotherapy resistance in tumors. Study summary: Cyclophosphamide was given intravenously at 200 mg/m2 every two weeks, and each dose came one day before radiation and immunotherapy.

Primers used for first-strand cDNA, a TRAV- and TRBV-specific set, covered both alpha and beta chains. TCRs underwent 15 to 25 PCR cycles of amplification with a constant-region primer and V-primer adapter. Each CDR3 protein is one row after TCRdb ran MiXCR on the reads. The sample consists of tens of thousands of distinct CDR3 sequences, roughly a sixth of them appearing once. Time point indicated: before trial treatment. Per germline, CDR1 SGHRS and CDR2 YFSETQ. This CDR3 region has 14 residues. With V trimmed by 0 bases and J by 6 bases, 5 bases remained unmatched. The chain recombines TRBV5-1 with TRBJ2-7; 8 positions match TRBD2. This sequence was found in a male donor with prostate cancer. The sample consisted of PBMCs, taken before treatment. The CDR3 DNA is TGCGCCAGCAGCTTGGAAATTAGCGGGGTCGAGCAGTACTTC. This encodes CASSLEISGVEQYF.